A single TCR beta chain is shown here with its context. Per the original data handling: Estimates of nucleated cell counts were drawn from the amplification of reference gene primers. Data came from immunoSEQ multiplex PCR; TCRdb stores just in-frame clones and leaves some out. Clonal size and the V and J genes are those of that table, whereas D and trimming came from the DNA. The top ten hold more than 5% of the sample, which has more than 110,000 clones, around nine tenths seen once. The sample belongs to a study of blood T cell repertoires in COVID-19. V lost 2 bases and J 2 bases, leaving 9 bases between the germline ends. The CDR3 spans 14 residues. Per germline, CDR1 KGHSH and CDR2 LQKENI.

The sample consisted of peripheral blood. This clonotype was sampled from a human donor in a cohort sampled during active COVID-19. The V call is TRBV18, the J call TRBJ2-5, with D tentatively TRBD1 (5 bases). The CDR3 reads CASSPETGQETQYF. In DNA, the CDR3 is TGTGCCAGCTCACCAGAAACAGGTCAAGAGACCCAGTACTTC.